This T cell receptor beta chain was documented in a study of response to subunit inactivated influenza vaccine. Study-level findings and limits: After each seasonal influenza vaccination, few new T cells are recruited, the authors suggested.

Germline V gives CDR1 SGDLS, CDR2 YYNGEE. The CDR3 extends over 16 amino acids. The V gene end was trimmed by 2 bases and the J gene end by 4 bases; junction bases not matched to a gene: 8. MiXCR, run by TCRdb on the RT-PCR reads, gives a single entry per CDR3 protein. The sample gives 500,000 to 600,000 distinct CDR3 sequences, roughly 10% of which show up once; roughly a tenth is in the top ten. Comments on this clonotype: Its antigen remains unknown.

The chain uses TRBV9 and TRBJ2-5; 10 bases align to TRBD2. The sequence was obtained from a man aged 50 or older who received an inactivated influenza vaccine. This specimen consisted of PBMCs from blood, obtained on the day of vaccination. Here the CDR3 reads CASSVRAGGPSETQYF. CDR3 bases: TGTGCCAGCAGCGTCCGAGCGGGAGGGCCCTCAGAGACCCAGTACTTC.